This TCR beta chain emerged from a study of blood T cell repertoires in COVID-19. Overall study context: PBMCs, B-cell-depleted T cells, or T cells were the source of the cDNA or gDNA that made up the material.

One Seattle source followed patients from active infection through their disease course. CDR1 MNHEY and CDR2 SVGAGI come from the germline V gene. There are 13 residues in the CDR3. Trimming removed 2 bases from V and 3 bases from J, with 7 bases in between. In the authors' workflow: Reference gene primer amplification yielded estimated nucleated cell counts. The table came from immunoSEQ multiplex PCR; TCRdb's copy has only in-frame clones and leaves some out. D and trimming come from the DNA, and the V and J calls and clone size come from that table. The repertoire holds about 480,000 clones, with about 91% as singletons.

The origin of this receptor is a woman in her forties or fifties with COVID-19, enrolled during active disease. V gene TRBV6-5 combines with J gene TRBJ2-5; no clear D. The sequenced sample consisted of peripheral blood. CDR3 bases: TGTGCCAGCAGTTACCGGCAGGAAGAGACCCAGTACTTC. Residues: CASSYRQEETQYF.